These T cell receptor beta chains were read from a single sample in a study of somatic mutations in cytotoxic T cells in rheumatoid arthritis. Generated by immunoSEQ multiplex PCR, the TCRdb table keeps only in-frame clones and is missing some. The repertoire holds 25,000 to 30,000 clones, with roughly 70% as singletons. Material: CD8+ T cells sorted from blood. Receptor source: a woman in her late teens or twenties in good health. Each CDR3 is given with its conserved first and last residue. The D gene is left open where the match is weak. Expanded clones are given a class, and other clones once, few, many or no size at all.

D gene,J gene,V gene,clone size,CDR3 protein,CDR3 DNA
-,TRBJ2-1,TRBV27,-,CASSPGTGYNEQFF,TGTGCCAGCAGTCCCGGGACGGGGTACAATGAGCAGTTCTTC
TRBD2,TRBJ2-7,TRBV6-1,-,CASSEGGLVLYEQYF,TGTGCCAGCAGTGAAGGAGGACTAGTTCTCTACGAGCAGTACTTC
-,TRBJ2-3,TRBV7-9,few,CASSLGAIEDTQYF,TGTGCCAGCAGCTTAGGTGCCATCGAAGATACGCAGTATTTT
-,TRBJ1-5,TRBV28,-,CASSFPDTSNQPQHF,TGTGCCAGCAGTTTTCCGGACACCAGCAATCAGCCCCAGCATTTT
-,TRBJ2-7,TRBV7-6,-,CASSLSGESYEQYF,TGTGCCAGCAGCTTATCAGGAGAGTCCTACGAGCAGTACTTC
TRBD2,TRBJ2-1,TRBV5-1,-,CASSLELAASYNEQFF,TGCGCCAGCAGCTTGGAACTAGCGGCTTCCTACAATGAGCAGTTCTTC
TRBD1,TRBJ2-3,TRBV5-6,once,CASSPLGQGTDTQYF,TGTGCCAGCAGCCCACTGGGACAGGGCACAGATACGCAGTATTTT
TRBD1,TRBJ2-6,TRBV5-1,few,CASRVLGTGGSGANVLTF,TGCGCCAGCAGAGTTCTCGGGACAGGGGGTTCTGGGGCCAACGTCCTGACTTTC
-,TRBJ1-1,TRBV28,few,CASSKDSNTEAFF,TGTGCCAGCAGTAAAGACAGTAACACTGAAGCTTTCTTT
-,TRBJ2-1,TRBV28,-,CASKSYNEQFF,TGTGCCAGCAAGTCTTACAATGAGCAGTTCTTC
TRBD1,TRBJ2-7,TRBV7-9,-,CASSPSWGTALDRSYEQYF,TGTGCCAGCAGCCCTAGCTGGGGGACAGCTTTAGATCGCTCCTACGAGCAGTACTTC
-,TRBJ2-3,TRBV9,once,CASSAGGVDTQYF,TGTGCCAGCAGCGCCGGGGGCGTAGATACGCAGTATTTT
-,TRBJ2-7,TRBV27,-,CASSLLADSYEQYF,TGTGCCAGCAGTTTATTAGCGGACTCCTACGAGCAGTACTTC
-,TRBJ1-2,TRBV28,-,CASRAGRSPNYGYTF,TGTGCCAGCAGGGCCGGTCGTTCCCCTAACTATGGCTACACCTTC
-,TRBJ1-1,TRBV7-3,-,CASSLNAGTNTEAFF,TGTGCCAGCAGCTTAAACGCAGGGACGAACACTGAAGCTTTCTTT
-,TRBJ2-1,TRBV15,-,CATSRGASYNEQFF,TGTGCCACCAGCAGAGGTGCCTCCTACAATGAGCAGTTCTTC